This entry lists 8 T cell receptor beta chains sequenced from one sample in a study of OX40 agonist ivuxolimab in advanced cancers. Assay: immunoSEQ multiplex PCR; the TCRdb copy retains only in-frame clones and omits some. The sample lists roughly 100,000 clones, 92% occurring once. Specimen: CD4+ or CD8+ T cells sorted from blood, collected in a trial of the OX40 agonist ivuxolimab. The receptor source for this set is an adult with an advanced solid tumor such as melanoma, head and neck, liver or kidney cancer.

CDR3 coding DNA: TGTGCCAGCAGTTACCTCGGCAGGGCTCATAATTCACCCCTCCACTTT. This translates into CASSYLGRAHNSPLHF. The chain carries TRBV6-5 and TRBJ1-6, with D possibly matching TRBD1 (5 bases). V lost 2 bases to trimming and J lost 5 bases, with 13 bases between them. CDR1 and CDR2 from the germline V gene are MNHEY and SVGAGI. The CDR3 is 16 amino acids.

The chain links TRBV27 to TRBJ2-1; D remains unclear. Germline V CDR1 and CDR2: MNHEY, SMNVEV (reference sequence). The CDR3 spans 14 residues. Trimming took off 8 bases at V and 0 bases at J, with 11 bases between the two ends. Here the CDR3 DNA reads TGTGCCAGCGCCGGTACAGCCTCCTACAATGAGCAGTTCTTC. Encoded protein: CASAGTASYNEQFF.

The V gene is TRBV4-1, the J gene TRBJ1-2, with TRBD1 as a possible D gene (6 bases). The CDR3 runs 17 residues. Per germline, CDR1 MGHRA and CDR2 YSYEKL. Trimming pared 8 bases from V and 4 bases from J, leaving 26 bases between. The CDR3 coding sequence is TGCGCCAGCGCCTCACGGGACCCCTACAGGGAATCCTATGGCTACACCTTC. Residues: CASASRDPYRESYGYTF.

The chain carries TRBV7-2 and TRBJ2-7, with a possible D match to TRBD1 (5 bases). CDR3 length equals 12 residues. V was clipped by 1 base and J by 6 bases, with 7 bases between them. Looked up from germline, CDR1 is SGHTA and CDR2 is FQGNSA. As DNA, the CDR3 is TGTGCCAGCAGCTTAGGGGGCAGCGAGCAGTACTTC. This translates into CASSLGGSEQYF. The whole variable domain, filled in from reference TRBV7-2 and TRBJ2-7, reads GAGVSQSPSNKVTEKGKDVELRCDPISGHTALYWYRQSLGQGLEFLIYFQGNSAPDKSGLPSDRFSAERTGGSVSTLTIQRTQQEDSAVYLCASSLGGSEQYFGPGTRLTVT.

The gene calls are TRBV30 and TRBJ2-7; D is unresolved. This CDR3 contains 15 residues. The V end lost 1 base, the J end lost 2 bases, and 15 bases lay between the germline ends. Per germline, CDR1 GTSNPN and CDR2 SVGIG (reference sequence). The CDR3 DNA follows: TGTGCCTGGAGTGAGGACGGAAACCCTGCCTACGAGCAGTACTTC. It is translated as CAWSEDGNPAYEQYF. The full variable domain, rest sourced from reference TRBV30 and TRBJ2-7, is SQTIHQWPATLVQPVGSPLSLECTVEGTSNPNLYWYRQAAGRGLQLLFYSVGIGQISSEVPQNLSASRPQDRQFILSSKKLLLSDSGFYLCAWSEDGNPAYEQYFGPGTRLTVT.

The chain couples TRBV5-5 to TRBJ1-2; D remains ambiguous. The CDR3 extends over 12 amino acids. Germline-derived CDR1 and CDR2 are SGHKS and YYEKEE (reference sequence). V was trimmed by 0 bases and J by 6 bases, leaving 6 bases between them. The CDR3 protein is CASSLVPDGYTF. The CDR3 nucleotides are TGTGCCAGCAGCTTGGTACCAGATGGCTACACCTTC.

This chain connects TRBV7-2 to TRBJ1-4; 9 nucleotides match TRBD1. The CDR3 contains 15 residues. Germline V lookup: CDR1 SGHTA, CDR2 FQGNSA. V was pared by 6 bases and J by 7 bases, with 9 bases of the junction left unmatched. CDR3 sequence reads: CASSSSGTGFEKLFF. As DNA, the CDR3 is TGTGCCAGCAGTTCTTCCGGGACAGGGTTTGAAAAACTGTTTTTT.

The table lists this clone with a few counts. The V gene is TRBV4-1, the J gene TRBJ2-7; D remains ambiguous. CDR1 and CDR2 from the germline V gene are MGHRA and YSYEKL. V gave up 2 bases and J gave up 1 base, with 9 bases separating them. The CDR3 loop spans 14 amino acids. CDR3 nucleotides: TGCGCCAGCAGCCAAATAATGGTTTCCTACGAGCAGTACTTC. It specifies CASSQIMVSYEQYF.